This T cell receptor beta chain was identified during a study of response to subunit inactivated influenza vaccine. Study findings and constraints: Few additional T cells are recruited per seasonal influenza vaccination, authors suggested.

This CDR3 region has 16 residues. In germline, CDR1 is LGHNA, CDR2 YNFKEQ. V lost 0 bases to trimming and J lost 3 bases, with 9 bases between them. TCRdb processed the RT-PCR reads anew with MiXCR; each CDR3 protein has one entry. The sample shows fewer than 350,000 distinct CDR3 sequences, 21% of them seen only once. This clonotype was seen a few times. Its antigen remains unknown. This TCR came from a man aged 50 to 69 who received an inactivated influenza vaccine. Material: PBMCs from blood, obtained less than 22 months after vaccination. The V call is TRBV4-2, the J call TRBJ1-6; D unresolved. The CDR3 protein is CASSQEKGLYNSPLHF. CDR3 nucleotides: TGTGCCAGCAGCCAAGAAAAAGGACTCTATAATTCACCCCTCCACTTT.